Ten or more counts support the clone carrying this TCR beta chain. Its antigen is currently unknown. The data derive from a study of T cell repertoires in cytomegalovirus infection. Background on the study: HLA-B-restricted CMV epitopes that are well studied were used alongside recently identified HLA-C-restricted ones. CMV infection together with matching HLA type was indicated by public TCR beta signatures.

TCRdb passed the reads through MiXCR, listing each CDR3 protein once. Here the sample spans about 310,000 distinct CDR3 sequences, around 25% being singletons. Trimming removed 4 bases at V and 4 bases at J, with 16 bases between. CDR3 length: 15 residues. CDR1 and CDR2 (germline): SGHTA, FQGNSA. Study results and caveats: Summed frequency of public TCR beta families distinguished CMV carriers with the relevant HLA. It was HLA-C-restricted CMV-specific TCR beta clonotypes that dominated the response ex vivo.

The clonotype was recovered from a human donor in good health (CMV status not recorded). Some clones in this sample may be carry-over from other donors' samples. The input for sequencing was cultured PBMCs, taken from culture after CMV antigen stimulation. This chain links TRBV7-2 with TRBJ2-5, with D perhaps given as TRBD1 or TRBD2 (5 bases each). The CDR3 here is CASSSWGLEVETQYF. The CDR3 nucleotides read TGTGCCAGCAGCTCCTGGGGCTTGGAGGTAGAGACCCAGTACTTC.